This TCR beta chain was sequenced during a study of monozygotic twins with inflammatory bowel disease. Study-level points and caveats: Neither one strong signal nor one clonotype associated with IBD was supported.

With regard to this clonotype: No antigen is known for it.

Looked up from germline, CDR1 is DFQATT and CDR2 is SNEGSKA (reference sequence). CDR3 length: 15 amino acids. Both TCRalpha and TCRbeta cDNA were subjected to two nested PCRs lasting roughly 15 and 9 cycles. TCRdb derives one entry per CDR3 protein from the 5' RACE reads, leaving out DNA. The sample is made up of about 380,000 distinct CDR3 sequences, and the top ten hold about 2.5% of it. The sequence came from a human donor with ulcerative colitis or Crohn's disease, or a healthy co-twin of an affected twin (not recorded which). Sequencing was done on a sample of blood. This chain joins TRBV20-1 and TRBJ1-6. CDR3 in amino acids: CSARESVPYNSPLHF.